Reported below is one T cell receptor beta chain. Its antigen is unidentified. Autoimmune disease history or systemic immunosuppression led to patient exclusion. The data originate from a study of OX40 agonist ivuxolimab in advanced cancers. Study as a whole: Prior checkpoint blockade (anti-PD-1, anti-PD-L1 or anti-CTLA-4) was permitted; approximately 44% had it.

Profiled with immunoSEQ multiplex PCR; TCRdb holds only in-frame clones, not every one. Of around 85,000 clones listed, less than 95% are singletons. Overall study results and limits: The expanded peripheral T cells' antigen specificity was not determined. Both blood CD4+ and CD8+ T cells showed clonal growth by week 6 at 0.1 to 3.0 mg/kg.

The sequence derives from an adult with an advanced solid tumor such as melanoma, head and neck, liver or kidney cancer. Sequenced here: CD4+ or CD8+ T cells sorted from blood, sampled in a trial of the OX40 agonist ivuxolimab.

The CDR3 reads CAITSGEGNEQFF. As DNA, the CDR3 is TGTGCCATCACTAGCGGTGAGGGCAATGAGCAGTTCTTC. This chain uses TRBV10-3 with TRBJ2-1; 7 bases agree with TRBD2. The J segment lost 6 bases and the V segment lost 7 bases, leaving 6 bases of the junction unmatched. In germline, CDR1 is ENHRY, CDR2 SYGVKD. The CDR3 totals 13 residues.